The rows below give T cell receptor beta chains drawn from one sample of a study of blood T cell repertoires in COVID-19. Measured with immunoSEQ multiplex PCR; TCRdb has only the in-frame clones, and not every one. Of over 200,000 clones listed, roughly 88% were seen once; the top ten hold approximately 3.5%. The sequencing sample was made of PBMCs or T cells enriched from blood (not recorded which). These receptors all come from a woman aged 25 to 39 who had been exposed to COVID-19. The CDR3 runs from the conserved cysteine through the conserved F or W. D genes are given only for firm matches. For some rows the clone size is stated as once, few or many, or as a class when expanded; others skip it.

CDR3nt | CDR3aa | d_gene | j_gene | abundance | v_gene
TGTGCCTGGAGTACAGGGGGCCTGGTCACTGAAGCTTTCTTT | CAWSTGGLVTEAFF | TRBD1 | TRBJ1-1 | - | TRBV30
TGTGCCAGCAGTTTTGGGGGGGGCACTGAAGCTTTCTTT | CASSFGGGTEAFF | - | TRBJ1-1 | - | TRBV6-5
TGTGCCAGCAGCTTGCCACTAGCGGGCGGCACCATCTACAATGAGCAGTTCTTC | CASSLPLAGGTIYNEQFF | TRBD2 | TRBJ2-1 | - | TRBV5-5
TGTGCCAGCAGTCCGCTCCAGGGGGCAGGCAATCAGCCCCAGCATTTT | CASSPLQGAGNQPQHF | TRBD1 | TRBJ1-5 | - | TRBV27
TGTGCCAGCAGAATCGGGGTGAGTGACTACACCTTC | CASRIGVSDYTF | - | TRBJ1-2 | - | TRBV5-6
TGCGCCAGCAGCTTGGTATGGGGAGCAGAAAAACTGTTTTTT | CASSLVWGAEKLFF | - | TRBJ1-4 | - | TRBV5-1
TGTGCCAGCAGTGGGACTAGTGGTCAAGAGACCCAGTACTTC | CASSGTSGQETQYF | TRBD2 | TRBJ2-5 | - | TRBV2
TGCAGCGTCCGGGGGGGTAGCGCCGGATACAATGAGCAGTTCTTC | CSVRGGSAGYNEQFF | TRBD2 | TRBJ2-1 | - | TRBV29-1
TGTGCCAGCAGCCAAGATCCGGGAGGGCCGTCCGAGCAGTACTTC | CASSQDPGGPSEQYF | TRBD2 | TRBJ2-7 | - | TRBV4-2
TGTGCCACCAGATCCGGGAGTCCCTACAATGAGCAGTTCTTC | CATRSGSPYNEQFF | - | TRBJ2-1 | once | TRBV24-1
TGCGCCAGCAGCCATCGAATCAGCGGCCAAACCTACGAGCAGTACTTC | CASSHRISGQTYEQYF | - | TRBJ2-7 | - | TRBV4-1
TGTGCCAGCAGACAGTCCATGAACACTGAAGCTTTCTTT | CASRQSMNTEAFF | - | TRBJ1-1 | - | TRBV6-5
TGTGCCAGCAGCCCCGGGAGAAAGGGTGAGCAGTTCTTC | CASSPGRKGEQFF | - | TRBJ2-1 | - | TRBV3-1/TRBV3-2
TGTGCCAGCAGCGCCCGACCGGGGGATACGCAGTATTTT | CASSARPGDTQYF | - | TRBJ2-3 | - | TRBV9
TGCAGCGTTGAAACAGACCTCCTTGATGGCTACACCTTC | CSVETDLLDGYTF | - | TRBJ1-2 | - | TRBV29-1
TGTGCCAGTAGAGGGACAGGGTCTAATCCGAGCACTGAAGCTTTCTTT | CASRGTGSNPSTEAFF | TRBD1 | TRBJ1-1 | - | TRBV19
TGCAGTGCTAGTGGACAGGGGGATTCACCCCTCCACTTT | CSASGQGDSPLHF | TRBD1 | TRBJ1-6 | - | TRBV20-1
TGTGCTAGTGGTTTGGGAGGACTAGGGACAGGGAAAGCTTTCTTT | CASGLGGLGTGKAFF | TRBD1 | TRBJ1-1 | - | TRBV12-5
TGTGCCAGCAGTTTATCGCGGGGTACGCAGTATTTT | CASSLSRGTQYF | - | TRBJ2-3 | - | TRBV27
TGTGCCAGCAGTTTAAGGACAGGGCTCAATCAGCCCCAGCATTTT | CASSLRTGLNQPQHF | TRBD1 | TRBJ1-5 | - | TRBV28
TGTGCCAGCAGCTTGGAAGTGGGCAGGGGGCCGGGCGAGCAGTACTTC | CASSLEVGRGPGEQYF | TRBD1 | TRBJ2-7 | - | TRBV5-4
TGTGCCAGCAGCTTGACTAGCGGTCCCTCCTACGAGCAGTACTTC | CASSLTSGPSYEQYF | TRBD2 | TRBJ2-7 | - | TRBV7-2
TGTGCCAGCAGCACCCGGGGTACCTATGGCTACACCTTC | CASSTRGTYGYTF | - | TRBJ1-2 | - | TRBV6-5
TGTGCCAGCAGCGATGACGGGGCAACTAATGAAAAACTGTTTTTT | CASSDDGATNEKLFF | - | TRBJ1-4 | - | TRBV9
TGTGCCAGCAGAAACAGGGGGGGGTCCTACAATGAGCAGTTCTTC | CASRNRGGSYNEQFF | - | TRBJ2-1 | - | TRBV28
TGTGCCAGCAGTCCGACACCTAGCACAGATACGCAGTATTTT | CASSPTPSTDTQYF | - | TRBJ2-3 | - | TRBV9
TGTGCCAGCAGTTACTACGGGGGGATTGAAGGGGTTGGCTACACCTTC | CASSYYGGIEGVGYTF | - | TRBJ1-2 | once | TRBV6-5
TGTGCCAGCAGCTTGTGGCGACAAGGCTACAATGAGCAGTTCTTC | CASSLWRQGYNEQFF | - | TRBJ2-1 | - | TRBV7-9
TGTGCCAGCAGCATAGAGGAGAGTGACATTCAGTACTTC | CASSIEESDIQYF | - | TRBJ2-4 | - | TRBV9
TGTGCCAGCAGCCGGCCAACGGGAGGGACTTTTCGGGAGCAGTACTTC | CASSRPTGGTFREQYF | TRBD2 | TRBJ2-7 | - | TRBV28
TGTGCCAGCAGTTCGGGACAGAATAATTCACCCCTCCACTTT | CASSSGQNNSPLHF | TRBD1 | TRBJ1-6 | few | TRBV5-4
TGTTCGGGACAGGCTTACAATGAGCAGTTCTTC | CSGQAYNEQFF | TRBD1 | TRBJ2-1 | - | TRBV30
TGTGCCAGCAGCGAACCGACAGGGATTCCTGAAGCTTTCTTT | CASSEPTGIPEAFF | TRBD1 | TRBJ1-1 | - | TRBV5-4
TGTGCCAGTGCCCTAGCGGGAGGGTCCTACAATGAGCAGTTCTTC | CASALAGGSYNEQFF | TRBD2 | TRBJ2-1 | once | TRBV2
TGTGCCAGCTCACCACCGATCGGGGGAACTGAAGCTTTCTTT | CASSPPIGGTEAFF | - | TRBJ1-1 | - | TRBV18
TGTGCCAGCAGCCCTCGGCAGGGGCGCTCTGGAAACACCATATATTTT | CASSPRQGRSGNTIYF | - | TRBJ1-3 | - | TRBV16
TGTGCCAGCAGTGAGCCCGACAGGGTCACTGAAGCTTTCTTT | CASSEPDRVTEAFF | TRBD1 | TRBJ1-1 | - | TRBV6-1
TGTGCTAGCAGCTCGGACAGGGGCCAAGAGACCCAGTACTTC | CASSSDRGQETQYF | TRBD1 | TRBJ2-5 | - | TRBV7-7
TGTGCCAGCAGGTCCGAAGGGGCCTCCGAGCAGTACTTC | CASRSEGASEQYF | - | TRBJ2-7 | - | TRBV6-1
TGTGCCAGCAGTTACATCCGGCTAGCGGGAGAGACCCAGTACTTC | CASSYIRLAGETQYF | TRBD2 | TRBJ2-5 | few | TRBV6-6
TGCGCCAGCAGTTATGGACTAGCGGGAGGGCCTATGTCCTACGAGCAGTACTTC | CASSYGLAGGPMSYEQYF | TRBD2 | TRBJ2-7 | - | TRBV5-1
TGTGCCAGCTCACCACGGGGCGAGTCCTACGAGCAGTACTTC | CASSPRGESYEQYF | - | TRBJ2-7 | - | TRBV18
TGTGCCAGCAGCCCGAGACTAGCGGGGAACACCGGGGAGCTGTTTTTT | CASSPRLAGNTGELFF | TRBD2 | TRBJ2-2 | - | TRBV11-3
TGTGCCAGTAGGCCCGGCCGAGGGGGTAATGAGCAGTTCTTC | CASRPGRGGNEQFF | - | TRBJ2-1 | few | TRBV19
TGTGCCAGTAGCACGAGGGACAGGGTTATGAACACTGAAGCTTTCTTT | CASSTRDRVMNTEAFF | TRBD1 | TRBJ1-1 | - | TRBV19
TGTGCCAGCAGCTTGTCAGTTAACTATGGCTACACCTTC | CASSLSVNYGYTF | - | TRBJ1-2 | - | TRBV5-5
TGCGCCAGCAGCCAGGGAGGCGATAATTCACCCCTCCACTTT | CASSQGGDNSPLHF | - | TRBJ1-6 | - | TRBV5-1
TGTGCCAGCAGCTTAGATTATATGCCGGGACAGGGGGCCACAGATACGCAGTATTTT | CASSLDYMPGQGATDTQYF | TRBD1 | TRBJ2-3 | - | TRBV7-9
TGTGCCAGCAGCTTACCCCCGTCGGAGGATACGCAGTATTTT | CASSLPPSEDTQYF | - | TRBJ2-3 | once | TRBV7-9
TGTGCCAGCAGTTACCACAGGGTGGACTGGGGTGAAAAACTGTTTTTT | CASSYHRVDWGEKLFF | - | TRBJ1-4 | - | TRBV2
TGTGCCAGCAGCTTGGAGACAGGGGGTATCATGAACACTGAAGCTTTCTTT | CASSLETGGIMNTEAFF | TRBD1 | TRBJ1-1 | - | TRBV5-8
TGTGCCAGCAGTTTATTGGACAGCTGGACCGGGGAGCTGTTTTTT | CASSLLDSWTGELFF | - | TRBJ2-2 | - | TRBV28
TGTGCCAGCCGCCCGTGGGGACTAGCGGTATACAATGAGCAGTTCTTC | CASRPWGLAVYNEQFF | TRBD2 | TRBJ2-1 | - | TRBV11-2
TGTGCCAGCTCACTGGCCCCGGGACAGGGGCAGTATTCACCCCTCCACTTT | CASSLAPGQGQYSPLHF | TRBD1 | TRBJ1-6 | - | TRBV18
TGTGCCTGGAATTCAGGGATCCGAGGAAACACCATATATTTT | CAWNSGIRGNTIYF | - | TRBJ1-3 | - | TRBV30
TGTGCCAGCAGCTCGGGAGTTTGGGAGCAGTACTTC | CASSSGVWEQYF | - | TRBJ2-7 | - | TRBV5-5
TGTGCCAGCGACAGGGCGACTGGAAACACCATATATTTT | CASDRATGNTIYF | TRBD1 | TRBJ1-3 | - | TRBV13
TGCAGCGTTCACCCACTAGCGGGTCAAGAGACCCAGTACTTC | CSVHPLAGQETQYF | TRBD2 | TRBJ2-5 | - | TRBV29-1
TGCGCCAGCAGCTTGGGTGGGACTAGCGGGAGGTCTGAGCAGTTCTTC | CASSLGGTSGRSEQFF | TRBD2 | TRBJ2-1 | - | TRBV5-1
TGTGCCAGTAGTATAGTCGGGACAGGGAGACTTGCTGAGCAGTTCTTC | CASSIVGTGRLAEQFF | TRBD1 | TRBJ2-1 | - | TRBV19